This entry features one T cell receptor beta chain sequence. This record comes from a study of CD8 T cells in Susac syndrome. A quantity of about 0.5 to 1 ug RNA underwent reverse transcription using random hexamers. TCRdb ran MiXCR on the immunoSEQ multiplex PCR reads and lists one entry per CDR3 protein. The sample has 95,000 to 150,000 distinct CDR3 sequences, roughly 94% seen once. This CDR3 has 15 residues. Trimming removed 2 bases from V and 0 bases from J, with 9 bases in between. Germline assignment: CDR1 SEHNR and CDR2 FQNEAQ (reference sequence). The sequenced material came from CD8+ T cells from PBMCs. The clonotype originates from a human donor with Susac syndrome. The V and J genes are TRBV7-9 and TRBJ2-3; weak D call: TRBD2 (5 bases). CDR3 DNA: TGTGCCAGCAGCTTAACGGGAATTAGCACAGATACGCAGTATTTT. Translating it yields CASSLTGISTDTQYF.